This T cell receptor (beta chain) was identified during a study of shared clonotypes between healthy human individuals. Overall study: The study drew on two women and a few men aged 18 to 49 as donors.

The authors' processing: ImmunoSEQ yielded junction-only sequences lacking quality scores, so filtering differed. Clones were sequenced by immunoSEQ multiplex PCR, and TCRdb holds only the in-frame ones, with some missing. V, J and clone size were drawn from that table, and D and trimming were deduced from the DNA. The sample contains hundreds of thousands of clones, 98% of which appear only once. Trimming left V 1 base short and J 5 bases short, with 6 bases between. The CDR3 consists of 12 residues. The germline CDR1 and CDR2 sequences are MNHNS and SASEGT. Naivety among CD8 cells was defined by CD45RO negativity and positive CCR7 selection, thereby excluding terminally differentiated effector memory CD45RA+ cells.

V usage is TRBV6-1 and J usage is TRBJ2-7; D not certain. The sequenced sample was naive CD8+ T cells sorted from blood. This TCR came from a man aged 25 to 40 in good health. The DNA of the CDR3 is TGTGCCAGCAGTGAAGGGGTTGACGAGCAGTACTTC. Encoded protein: CASSEGVDEQYF.